This TCR beta chain comes out of a study of glioma-infiltrating T cells after dendritic cell vaccination. The immunoSEQ assay amplified TCRB CDR3 from up to roughly 2 ug DNA. Produced via immunoSEQ multiplex PCR; TCRdb's table is partial and in-frame only. Of approximately 84,000 clones in the sample, 86% are singletons; the top ten hold 15% to 19%. Blood PBMC samples: pre-vaccination, two weeks post third vaccination, and at tumor progression. The source was blood, collected before dendritic cell vaccination. This clonotype was sampled from a human donor with glioblastoma.

The CDR3 DNA reads TGTGCCAGCAGTTACATACAGGGGGGAAACCTTGGTGGTGGCTACACCTTC. Its protein is CASSYIQGGNLGGGYTF. The chain combines TRBV28 with TRBJ1-2; 8 positions match TRBD1. Per the germline V gene, CDR1 is MDHEN and CDR2 is SYDVKM. Unmatched junction bases numbered 17, after V lost 4 bases and J lost 7 bases. CDR3 length: 17 residues.